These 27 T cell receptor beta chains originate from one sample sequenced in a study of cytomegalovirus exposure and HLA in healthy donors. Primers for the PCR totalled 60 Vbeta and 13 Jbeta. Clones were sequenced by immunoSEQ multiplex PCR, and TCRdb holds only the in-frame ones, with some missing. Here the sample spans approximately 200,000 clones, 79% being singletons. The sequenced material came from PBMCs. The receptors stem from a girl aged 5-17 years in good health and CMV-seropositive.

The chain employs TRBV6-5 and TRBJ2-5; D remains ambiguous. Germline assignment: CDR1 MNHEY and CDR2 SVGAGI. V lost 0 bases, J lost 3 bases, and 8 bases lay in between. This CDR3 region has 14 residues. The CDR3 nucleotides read TGTGCCAGCAGTTACTCGAACAGAGAAGAGACCCAGTACTTC. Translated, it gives CASSYSNREETQYF.

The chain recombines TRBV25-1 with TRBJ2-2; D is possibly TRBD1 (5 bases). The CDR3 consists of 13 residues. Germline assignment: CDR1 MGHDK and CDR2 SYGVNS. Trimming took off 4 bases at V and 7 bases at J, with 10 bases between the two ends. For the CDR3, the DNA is TGTGCCAGCAGTGTACAGGTGGACGGGGAGCTGTTTTTT. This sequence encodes CASSVQVDGELFF.

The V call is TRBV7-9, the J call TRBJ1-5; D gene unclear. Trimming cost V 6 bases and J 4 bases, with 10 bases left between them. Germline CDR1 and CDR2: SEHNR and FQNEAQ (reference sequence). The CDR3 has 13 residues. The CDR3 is CASRSTENQPQHF. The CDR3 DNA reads TGTGCCAGCAGGTCCACAGAAAATCAGCCCCAGCATTTT. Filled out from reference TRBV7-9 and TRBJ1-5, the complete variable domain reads DTGVSQNPRHKITKRGQNVTFRCDPISEHNRLYWYRQTLGQGPEFLTYFQNEAQLEKSRLLSDRFSAERPKGSFSTLEIQRTEQGDSAMYLCASRSTENQPQHFGDGTRLSIL.

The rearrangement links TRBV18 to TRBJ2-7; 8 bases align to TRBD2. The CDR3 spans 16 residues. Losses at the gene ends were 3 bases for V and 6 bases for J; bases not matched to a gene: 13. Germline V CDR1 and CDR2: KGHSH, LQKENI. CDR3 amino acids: CASSPGGGTRAAEQYF. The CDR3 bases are TGTGCCAGCTCACCGGGAGGCGGGACTAGGGCAGCCGAGCAGTACTTC.

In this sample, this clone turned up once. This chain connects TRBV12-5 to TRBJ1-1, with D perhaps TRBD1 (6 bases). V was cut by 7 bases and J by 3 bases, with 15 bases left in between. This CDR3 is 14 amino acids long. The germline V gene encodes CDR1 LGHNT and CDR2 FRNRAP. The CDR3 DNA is TGTGCTAGTGCCCCCGGCAGGGGACACACTGAAGCTTTCTTT. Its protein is CASAPGRGHTEAFF.

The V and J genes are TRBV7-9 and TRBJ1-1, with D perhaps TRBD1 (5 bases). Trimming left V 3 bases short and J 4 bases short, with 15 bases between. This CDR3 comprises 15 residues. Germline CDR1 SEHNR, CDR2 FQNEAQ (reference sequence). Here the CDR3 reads CASSLGLARGTEAFF. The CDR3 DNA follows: TGTGCCAGCAGCTTGGGACTCGCTCGGGGCACTGAAGCTTTCTTT.

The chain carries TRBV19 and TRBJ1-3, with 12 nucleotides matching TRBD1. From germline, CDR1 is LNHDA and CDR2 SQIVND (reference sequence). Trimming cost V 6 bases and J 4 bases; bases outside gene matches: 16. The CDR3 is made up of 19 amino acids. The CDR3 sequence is CASSHRRDRGQERGNTIYF. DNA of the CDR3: TGTGCCAGTAGCCACCGCCGGGACAGGGGGCAGGAGAGAGGAAACACCATATATTTT.

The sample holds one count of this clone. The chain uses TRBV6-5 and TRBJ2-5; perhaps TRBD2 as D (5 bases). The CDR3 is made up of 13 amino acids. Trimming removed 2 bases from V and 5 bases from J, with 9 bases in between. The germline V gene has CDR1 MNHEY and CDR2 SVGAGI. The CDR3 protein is CASSYPGVETQYF. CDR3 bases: TGTGCCAGCAGTTACCCCGGGGTGGAGACCCAGTACTTC.

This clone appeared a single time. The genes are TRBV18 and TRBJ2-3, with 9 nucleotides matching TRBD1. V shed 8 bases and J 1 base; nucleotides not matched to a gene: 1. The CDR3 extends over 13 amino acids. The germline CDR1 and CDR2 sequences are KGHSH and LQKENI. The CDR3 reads CASRTGGTDTQYF. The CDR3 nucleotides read TGTGCCAGCCGGACAGGGGGCACAGATACGCAGTATTTT.

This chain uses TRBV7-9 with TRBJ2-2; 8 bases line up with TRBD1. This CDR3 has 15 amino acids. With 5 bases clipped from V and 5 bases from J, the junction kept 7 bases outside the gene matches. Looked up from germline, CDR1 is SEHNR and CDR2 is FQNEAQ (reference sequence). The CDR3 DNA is TGTGCCAGCAGCACCGGGACAGGAGGGACCGGGGAGCTGTTTTTT. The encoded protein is CASSTGTGGTGELFF.

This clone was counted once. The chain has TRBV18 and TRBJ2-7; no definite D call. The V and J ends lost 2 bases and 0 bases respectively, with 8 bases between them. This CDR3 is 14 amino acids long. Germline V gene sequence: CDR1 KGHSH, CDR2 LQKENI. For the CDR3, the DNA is TGTGCCAGCTCACCATCTACGGGCTCCTACGAGCAGTACTTC. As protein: CASSPSTGSYEQYF. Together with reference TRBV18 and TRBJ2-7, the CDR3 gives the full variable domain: NAGVMQNPRHLVRRRGQEARLRCSPMKGHSHVYWYRQLPEEGLKFMVYLQKENIIDESGMPKERFSAEFPKEGPSILRIQQVVRGDSAAYFCASSPSTGSYEQYFGPGTRLTVT.

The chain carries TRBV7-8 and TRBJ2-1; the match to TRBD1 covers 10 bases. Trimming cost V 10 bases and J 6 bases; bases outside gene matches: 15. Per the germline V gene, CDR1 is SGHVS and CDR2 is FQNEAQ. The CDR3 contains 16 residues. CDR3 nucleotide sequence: TGTGCCACCTCAGCCCAGGGACAGGGGTTAGGCAATGAGCAGTTCTTC. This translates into CATSAQGQGLGNEQFF.

CDR3 nucleotide sequence: TGTGCCAGCAGCCCGGGACTAGCGGGGGGGAGCACAGATACGCAGTATTTT. This translates into CASSPGLAGGSTDTQYF. This chain links TRBV5-4 with TRBJ2-3; 16 bases line up with TRBD2. Germline loops: CDR1 SGHNT, CDR2 YYREEE (reference sequence). This CDR3 comprises 17 residues. After removal of 4 bases from V and 0 bases from J, the junction contained 2 bases not matched to a gene.

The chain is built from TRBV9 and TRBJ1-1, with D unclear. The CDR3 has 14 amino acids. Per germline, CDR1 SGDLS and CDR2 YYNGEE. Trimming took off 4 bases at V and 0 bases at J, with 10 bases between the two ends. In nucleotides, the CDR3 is TGTGCCAGCAGCCCGGAGGATGTGAACACTGAAGCTTTCTTT. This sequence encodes CASSPEDVNTEAFF. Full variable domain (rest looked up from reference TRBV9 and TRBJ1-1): DSGVTQTPKHLITATGQRVTLRCSPRSGDLSVYWYQQSLDQGLQFLIQYYNGEERAKGNILERFSAQQFPDLHSELNLSSLELGDSALYFCASSPEDVNTEAFFGQGTRLTVV.

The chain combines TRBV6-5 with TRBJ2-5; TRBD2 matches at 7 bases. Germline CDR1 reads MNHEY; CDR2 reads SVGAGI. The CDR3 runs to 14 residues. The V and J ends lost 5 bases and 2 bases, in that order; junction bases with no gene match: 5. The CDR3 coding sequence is TGTGCCAGCAGTCAAATACTAGCGCAAGAGACCCAGTACTTC. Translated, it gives CASSQILAQETQYF.

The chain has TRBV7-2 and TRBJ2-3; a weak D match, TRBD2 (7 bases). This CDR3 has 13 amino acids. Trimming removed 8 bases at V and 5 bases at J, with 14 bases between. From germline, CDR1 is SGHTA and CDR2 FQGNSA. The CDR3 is CASSAGAGDTQYF. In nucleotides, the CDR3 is TGTGCCAGCTCCGCGGGGGCGGGAGATACGCAGTATTTT.

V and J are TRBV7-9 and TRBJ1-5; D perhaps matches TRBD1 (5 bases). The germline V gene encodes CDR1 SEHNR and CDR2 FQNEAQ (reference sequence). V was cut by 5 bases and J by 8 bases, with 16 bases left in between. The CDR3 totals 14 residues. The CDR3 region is CASSAGGRPKPQHF. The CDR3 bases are TGTGCCAGCAGCGCCGGGGGACGACCTAAGCCCCAGCATTTT.

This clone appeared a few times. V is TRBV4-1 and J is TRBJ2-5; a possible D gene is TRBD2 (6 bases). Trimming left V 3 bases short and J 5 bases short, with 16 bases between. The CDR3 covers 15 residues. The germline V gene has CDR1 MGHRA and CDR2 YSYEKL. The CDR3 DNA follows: TGCGCCAGCAGCCATTTGCTAGCTGGGGGGGAGACCCAGTACTTC. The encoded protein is CASSHLLAGGETQYF.

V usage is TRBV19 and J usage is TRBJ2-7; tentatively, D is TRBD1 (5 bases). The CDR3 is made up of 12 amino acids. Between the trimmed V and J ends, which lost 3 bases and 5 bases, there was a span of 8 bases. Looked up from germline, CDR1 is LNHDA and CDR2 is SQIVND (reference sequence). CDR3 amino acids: CASSMGPHEQYF. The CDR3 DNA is TGTGCCAGTAGTATGGGGCCCCACGAGCAGTACTTC.

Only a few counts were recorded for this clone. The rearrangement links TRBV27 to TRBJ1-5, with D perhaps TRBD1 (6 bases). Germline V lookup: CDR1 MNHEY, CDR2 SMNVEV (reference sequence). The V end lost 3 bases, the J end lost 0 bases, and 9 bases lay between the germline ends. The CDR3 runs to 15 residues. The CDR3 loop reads CASSFGQSSNQPQHF. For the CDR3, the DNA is TGTGCCAGCAGTTTTGGACAGTCTAGCAATCAGCCCCAGCATTTT.

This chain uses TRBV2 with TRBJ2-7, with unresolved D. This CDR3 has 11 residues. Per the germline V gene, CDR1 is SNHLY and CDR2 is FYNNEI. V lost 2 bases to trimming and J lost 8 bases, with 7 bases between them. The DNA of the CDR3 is TGTGCCAGCAGTGAAATGAGGCAGCAGTACTTC. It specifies CASSEMRQQYF.

In DNA, the CDR3 is TGTGCCAGCAGCCGGACAGGGAACGAGCAGTACTTC. This sequence encodes CASSRTGNEQYF. J is TRBJ2-7 and V is TRBV7-9; TRBD1 agrees at 8 bases. The length of the CDR3 is 12 residues. After removal of 5 bases from V and 5 bases from J, the junction contained 2 bases not matched to a gene. The germline V gene has CDR1 SEHNR and CDR2 FQNEAQ (reference sequence). Combining the CDR3 with reference TRBV7-9 and TRBJ2-7 gives the whole variable domain DTGVSQNPRHKITKRGQNVTFRCDPISEHNRLYWYRQTLGQGPEFLTYFQNEAQLEKSRLLSDRFSAERPKGSFSTLEIQRTEQGDSAMYLCASSRTGNEQYFGPGTRLTVT.

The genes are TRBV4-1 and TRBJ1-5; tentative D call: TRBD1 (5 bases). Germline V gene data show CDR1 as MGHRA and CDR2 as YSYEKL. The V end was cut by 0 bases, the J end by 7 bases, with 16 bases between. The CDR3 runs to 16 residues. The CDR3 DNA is TGCGCCAGCAGCCAAGATATTACGGGGGTCAGGCAGCCCCAGCATTTT. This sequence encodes CASSQDITGVRQPQHF.

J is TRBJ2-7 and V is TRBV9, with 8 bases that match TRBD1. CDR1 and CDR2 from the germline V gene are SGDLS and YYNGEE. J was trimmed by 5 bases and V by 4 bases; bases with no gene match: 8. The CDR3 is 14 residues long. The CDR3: CASSFRTGSNEQYF. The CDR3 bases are TGTGCCAGCAGCTTTAGGACAGGGTCAAACGAGCAGTACTTC.

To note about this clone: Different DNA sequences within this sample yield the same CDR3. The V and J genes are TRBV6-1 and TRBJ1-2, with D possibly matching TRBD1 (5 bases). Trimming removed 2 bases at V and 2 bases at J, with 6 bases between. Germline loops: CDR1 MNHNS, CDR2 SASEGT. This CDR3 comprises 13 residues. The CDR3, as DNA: TGTGCCAGCAGTGAACAGGGAAACTATGGCTACACCTTC. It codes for CASSEQGNYGYTF.

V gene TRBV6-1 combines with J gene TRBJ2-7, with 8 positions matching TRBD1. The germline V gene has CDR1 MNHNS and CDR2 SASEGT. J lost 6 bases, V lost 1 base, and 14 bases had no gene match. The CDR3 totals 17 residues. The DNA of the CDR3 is TGTGCCAGCAGTGAAGGGAATATCTGGCAGGGGGCTAGCGAGCAGTACTTC. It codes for CASSEGNIWQGASEQYF.

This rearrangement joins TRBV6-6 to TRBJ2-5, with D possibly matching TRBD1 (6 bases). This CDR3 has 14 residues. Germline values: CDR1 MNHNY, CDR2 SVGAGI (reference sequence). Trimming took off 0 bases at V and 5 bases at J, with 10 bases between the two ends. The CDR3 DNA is TGTGCCAGCAGTTACTCGGGGGCACAGGAGACCCAGTACTTC. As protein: CASSYSGAQETQYF.